This TCR beta chain is drawn from a study of cytomegalovirus exposure and HLA in healthy donors. Across the whole study: Genetic ancestry analysis placed around four fifths of the roughly 400 donors that were genotyped in the Caucasian-associated cluster.

The CDR3 totals 11 residues. With respect to this clone: Its target is not known.

Study-wide points: According to a later analysis, donors in an Asian-associated ancestry cluster reportedly had fewer N-insertions than the approximately 670-donor mean. A few V segments could not be told apart, such as TRBV6-2 and TRBV6-3, and were left out.

The primer mix had 60 Vbeta and 13 Jbeta primers. Profiled with immunoSEQ multiplex PCR; TCRdb holds only in-frame clones, not every one. The sample shows 40,000 to 55,000 clones, roughly four fifths of them seen only once. The chain joins TRBV21-1 to TRBJ2-1; TRBD1, the D gene given by the table, was not confirmed from the DNA. TRBV21-1 corresponds to a pseudogene. Sequencing used PBMCs. The clonotype was recovered from a boy younger than 18 in good health and CMV-seropositive. For the CDR3, the DNA is TGTGCCAACCCATTTAGGGGTCTTGAGTTCTTC. Its protein is CANPFRGLEFF.